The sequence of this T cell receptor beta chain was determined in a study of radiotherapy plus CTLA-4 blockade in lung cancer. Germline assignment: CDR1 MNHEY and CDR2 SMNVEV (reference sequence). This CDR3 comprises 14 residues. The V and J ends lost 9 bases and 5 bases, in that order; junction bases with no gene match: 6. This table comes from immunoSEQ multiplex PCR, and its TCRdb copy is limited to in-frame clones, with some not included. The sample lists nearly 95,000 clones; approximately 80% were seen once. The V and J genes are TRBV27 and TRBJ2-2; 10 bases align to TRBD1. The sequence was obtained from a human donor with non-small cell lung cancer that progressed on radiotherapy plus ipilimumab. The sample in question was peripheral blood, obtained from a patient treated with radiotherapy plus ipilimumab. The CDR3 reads CASLDRGRTGELFF. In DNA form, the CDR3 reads TGTGCCAGTCTAGACAGGGGGCGTACCGGGGAGCTGTTTTTT.